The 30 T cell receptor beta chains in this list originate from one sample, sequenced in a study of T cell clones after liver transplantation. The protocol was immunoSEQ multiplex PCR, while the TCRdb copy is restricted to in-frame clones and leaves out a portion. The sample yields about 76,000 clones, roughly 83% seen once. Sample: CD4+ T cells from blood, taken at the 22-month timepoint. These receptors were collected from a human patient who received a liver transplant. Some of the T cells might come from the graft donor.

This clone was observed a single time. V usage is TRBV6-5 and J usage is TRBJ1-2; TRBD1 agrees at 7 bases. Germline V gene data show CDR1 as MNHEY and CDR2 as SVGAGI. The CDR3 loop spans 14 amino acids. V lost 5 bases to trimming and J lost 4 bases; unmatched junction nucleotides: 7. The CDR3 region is CASSPDREGYGYTF. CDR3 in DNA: TGTGCCAGCAGTCCAGACAGGGAAGGCTATGGCTACACCTTC.

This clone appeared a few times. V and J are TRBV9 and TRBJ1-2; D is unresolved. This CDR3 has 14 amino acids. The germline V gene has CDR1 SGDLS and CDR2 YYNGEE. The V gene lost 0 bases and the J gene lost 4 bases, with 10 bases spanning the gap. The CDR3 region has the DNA TGTGCCAGCAGCGTAGGGTACCGTACCTATGGCTACACCTTC. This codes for CASSVGYRTYGYTF.

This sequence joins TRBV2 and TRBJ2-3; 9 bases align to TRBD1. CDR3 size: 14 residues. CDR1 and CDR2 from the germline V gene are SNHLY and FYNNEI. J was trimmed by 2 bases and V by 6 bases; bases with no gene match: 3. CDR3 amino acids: CASRRDRVTDTQYF. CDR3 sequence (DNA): TGTGCCAGCAGGAGGGACAGGGTCACAGATACGCAGTATTTT. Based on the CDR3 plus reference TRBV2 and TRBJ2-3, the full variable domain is EPEVTQTPSHQVTQMGQEVILRCVPISNHLYFYWYRQILGQKVEFLVSFYNNEISEKSEIFDDQFSVERPDGSNFTLKIRSTKLEDSAMYFCASRRDRVTDTQYFGPGTRLTVL.

As DNA, the CDR3 is TGTGCCAGCAGCGTAGACTCTCCTAGGGGAGGATCCTCTGAAGCTTTCTTT. It specifies CASSVDSPRGGSSEAFF. The chain has TRBV9 and TRBJ1-1; possible D gene TRBD1, 5 bases. Germline CDR1 and CDR2: SGDLS and YYNGEE. Trimming took 0 bases from V and 6 from J, leaving 21 bases between them. The CDR3 covers 17 residues.

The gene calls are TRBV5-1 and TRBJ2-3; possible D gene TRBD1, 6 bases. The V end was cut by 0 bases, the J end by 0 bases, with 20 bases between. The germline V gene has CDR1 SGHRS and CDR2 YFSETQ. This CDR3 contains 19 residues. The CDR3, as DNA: TGCGCCAGCAGCTTGGTGTCAGGGGATCGAGTGACTAGCACAGATACGCAGTATTTT. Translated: CASSLVSGDRVTSTDTQYF.

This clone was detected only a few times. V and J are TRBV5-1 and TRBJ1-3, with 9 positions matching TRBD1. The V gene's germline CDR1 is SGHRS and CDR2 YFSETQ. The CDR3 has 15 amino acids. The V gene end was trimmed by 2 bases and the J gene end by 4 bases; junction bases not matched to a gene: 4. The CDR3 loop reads CASSFGDRAGNTIYF. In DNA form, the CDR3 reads TGCGCCAGCAGCTTCGGGGACAGGGCCGGAAACACCATATATTTT.

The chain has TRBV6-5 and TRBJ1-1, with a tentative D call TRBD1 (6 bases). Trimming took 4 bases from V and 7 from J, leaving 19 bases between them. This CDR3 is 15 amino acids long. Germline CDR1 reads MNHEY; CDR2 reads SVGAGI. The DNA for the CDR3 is TGTGCCAGCAGTTCCACGACAGGTGGGAAGAATGAAGCTTTCTTT. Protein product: CASSSTTGGKNEAFF.

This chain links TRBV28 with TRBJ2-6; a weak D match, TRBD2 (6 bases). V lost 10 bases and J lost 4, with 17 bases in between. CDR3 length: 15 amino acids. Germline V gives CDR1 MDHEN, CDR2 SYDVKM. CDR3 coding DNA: TGTGCCACTGACATGGGGGGTGTCGGGGCCAACGTCCTGACTTTC. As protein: CATDMGGVGANVLTF. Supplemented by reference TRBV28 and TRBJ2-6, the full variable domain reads DVKVTQSSRYLVKRTGEKVFLECVQDMDHENMFWYRQDPGLGLRLIYFSYDVKMKEKGDIPEGYSVSREKKERFSLILESASTNQTSMYLCATDMGGVGANVLTFGAGSRLTVL.

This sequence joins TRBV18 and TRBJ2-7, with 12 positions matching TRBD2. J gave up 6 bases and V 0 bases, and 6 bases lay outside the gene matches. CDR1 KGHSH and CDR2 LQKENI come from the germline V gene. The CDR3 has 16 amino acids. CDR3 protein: CASSPPTSSGRAEQYF. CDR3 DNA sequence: TGTGCCAGCTCACCACCGACATCTAGCGGGAGGGCCGAGCAGTACTTC.

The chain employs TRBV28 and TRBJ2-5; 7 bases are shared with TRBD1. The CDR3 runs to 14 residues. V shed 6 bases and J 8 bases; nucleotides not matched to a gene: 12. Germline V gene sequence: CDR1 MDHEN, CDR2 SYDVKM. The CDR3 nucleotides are TGTGCCAGCAGCTCCGGACAGGCCAAAAACACCCAGTACTTC. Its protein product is CASSSGQAKNTQYF.

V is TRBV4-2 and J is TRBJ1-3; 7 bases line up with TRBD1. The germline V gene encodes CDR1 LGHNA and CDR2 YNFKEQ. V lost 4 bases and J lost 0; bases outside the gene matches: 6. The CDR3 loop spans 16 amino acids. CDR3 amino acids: CASSPKDRSSGNTIYF. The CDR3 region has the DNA TGTGCCAGCAGCCCCAAGGACAGGTCCTCTGGAAACACCATATATTTT.

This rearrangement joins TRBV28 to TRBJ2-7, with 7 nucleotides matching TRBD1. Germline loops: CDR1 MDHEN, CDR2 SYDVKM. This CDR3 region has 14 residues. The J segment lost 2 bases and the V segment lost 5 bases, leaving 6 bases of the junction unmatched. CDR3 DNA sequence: TGTGCCAGCAGTAGGGACAGATGGACCTACGAGCAGTACTTC. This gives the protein CASSRDRWTYEQYF.

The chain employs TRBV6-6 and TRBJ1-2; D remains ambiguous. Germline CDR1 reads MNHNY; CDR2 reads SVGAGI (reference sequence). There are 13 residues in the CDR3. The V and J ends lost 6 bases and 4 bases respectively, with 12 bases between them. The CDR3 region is CASSPGVSYGYTF. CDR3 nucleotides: TGTGCCAGCAGCCCCGGAGTTAGCTATGGCTACACCTTC.

The CDR3 DNA is TGTGCCAGCAGCTTAACGACAGGGAGCGTGGCAGATACGCAGTATTTT. It translates to CASSLTTGSVADTQYF. This chain uses TRBV9 with TRBJ2-3; TRBD1 matches at 7 bases. The CDR3 runs to 16 residues. Germline-derived CDR1 and CDR2 are SGDLS and YYNGEE. V lost 4 bases and J lost 4; bases outside the gene matches: 12.

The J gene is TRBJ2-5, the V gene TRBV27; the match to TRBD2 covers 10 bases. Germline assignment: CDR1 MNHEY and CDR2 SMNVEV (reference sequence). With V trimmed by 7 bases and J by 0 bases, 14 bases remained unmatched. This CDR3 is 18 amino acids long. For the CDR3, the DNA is TGTGCCAGCACTTCCGTGTACTTAGCGGGGGGATACCAAGAGACCCAGTACTTC. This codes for CASTSVYLAGGYQETQYF.

The CDR3 DNA is TGTGCCAGCAGCCAAGAGGAACTAGCGGGAGAGAGCGAGCAGTACTTC. Its translation is CASSQEELAGESEQYF. J is TRBJ2-7 and V is TRBV4-2, with 11 bases lining up with TRBD2. The V gene end was trimmed by 0 bases and the J gene end by 6 bases; junction bases not matched to a gene: 7. The V gene's germline CDR1 is LGHNA and CDR2 YNFKEQ. The CDR3 totals 16 residues.

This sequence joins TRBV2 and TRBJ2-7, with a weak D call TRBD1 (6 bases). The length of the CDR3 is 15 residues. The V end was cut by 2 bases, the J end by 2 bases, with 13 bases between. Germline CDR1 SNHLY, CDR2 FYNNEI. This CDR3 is CASSERGQTTYEQYF. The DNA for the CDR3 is TGTGCCAGCAGTGAAAGAGGACAGACTACCTACGAGCAGTACTTC.

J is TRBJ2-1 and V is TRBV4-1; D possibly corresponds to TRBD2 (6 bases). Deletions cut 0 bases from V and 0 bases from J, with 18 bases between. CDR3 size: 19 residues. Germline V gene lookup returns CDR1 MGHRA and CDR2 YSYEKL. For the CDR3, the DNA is TGCGCCAGCAGCCAAGATGGGCCCCCTAGCGCCAGCTCCTACAATGAGCAGTTCTTC. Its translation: CASSQDGPPSASSYNEQFF.

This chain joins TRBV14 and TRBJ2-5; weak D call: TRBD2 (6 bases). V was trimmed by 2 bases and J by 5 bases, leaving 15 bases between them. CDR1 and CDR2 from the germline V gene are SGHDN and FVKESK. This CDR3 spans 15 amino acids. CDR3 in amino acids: CASSQWSGRGETQYF. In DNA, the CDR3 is TGTGCCAGCAGCCAATGGAGCGGGCGCGGTGAGACCCAGTACTTC.

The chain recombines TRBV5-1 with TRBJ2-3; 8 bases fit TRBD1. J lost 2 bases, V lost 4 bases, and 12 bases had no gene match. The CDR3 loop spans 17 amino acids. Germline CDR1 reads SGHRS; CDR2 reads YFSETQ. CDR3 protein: CASSATGASAFTDTQYF. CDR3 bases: TGCGCCAGCAGCGCGACAGGGGCCTCGGCCTTCACAGATACGCAGTATTTT.

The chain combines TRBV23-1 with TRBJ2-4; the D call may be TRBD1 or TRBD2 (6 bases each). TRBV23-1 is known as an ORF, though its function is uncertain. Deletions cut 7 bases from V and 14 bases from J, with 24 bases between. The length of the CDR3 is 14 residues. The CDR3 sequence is CASTFTKGGPLEYF. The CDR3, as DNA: TGCGCCAGCACCTTCACGAAGGGGGGCCCTCTGGAGTACTTC.

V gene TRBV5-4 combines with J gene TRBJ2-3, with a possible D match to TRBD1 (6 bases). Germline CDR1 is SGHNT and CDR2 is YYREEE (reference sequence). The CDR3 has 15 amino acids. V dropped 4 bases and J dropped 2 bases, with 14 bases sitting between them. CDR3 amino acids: CASSQGHSNTDTQYF. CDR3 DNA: TGTGCCAGCAGCCAGGGACACTCGAACACAGATACGCAGTATTTT.

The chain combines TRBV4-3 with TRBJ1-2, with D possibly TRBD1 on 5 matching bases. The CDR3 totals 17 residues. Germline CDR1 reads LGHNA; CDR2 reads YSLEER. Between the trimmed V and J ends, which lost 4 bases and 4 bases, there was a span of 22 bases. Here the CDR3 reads CASSPRRGKDQFYGYTF. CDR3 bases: TGCGCCAGCAGCCCCCGAAGGGGAAAGGATCAATTCTATGGCTACACCTTC.

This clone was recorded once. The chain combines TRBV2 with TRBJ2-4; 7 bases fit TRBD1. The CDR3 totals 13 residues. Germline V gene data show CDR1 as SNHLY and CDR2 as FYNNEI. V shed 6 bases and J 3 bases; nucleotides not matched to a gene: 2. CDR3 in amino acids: CASSRDSKNIQYF. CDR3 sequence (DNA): TGTGCCAGCAGCCGGGACAGCAAAAACATTCAGTACTTC.

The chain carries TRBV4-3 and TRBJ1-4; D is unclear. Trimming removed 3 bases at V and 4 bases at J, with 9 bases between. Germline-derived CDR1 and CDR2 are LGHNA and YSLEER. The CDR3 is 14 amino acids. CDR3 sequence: CASSQSGNNEKLFF. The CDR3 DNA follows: TGCGCCAGCAGCCAGTCGGGGAATAATGAAAAACTGTTTTTT.

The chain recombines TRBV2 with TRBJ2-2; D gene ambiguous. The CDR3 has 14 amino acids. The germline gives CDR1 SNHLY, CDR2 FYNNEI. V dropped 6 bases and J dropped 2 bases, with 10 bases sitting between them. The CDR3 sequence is CASRMTLNTGELFF. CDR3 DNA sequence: TGTGCCAGCAGGATGACTTTAAACACCGGGGAGCTGTTTTTT.

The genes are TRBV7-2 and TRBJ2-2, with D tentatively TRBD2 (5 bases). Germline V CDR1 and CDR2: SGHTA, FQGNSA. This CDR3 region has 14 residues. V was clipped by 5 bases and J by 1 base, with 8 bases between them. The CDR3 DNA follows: TGTGCCAGCAGCGAAGGGAGGAACACCGGGGAGCTGTTTTTT. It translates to CASSEGRNTGELFF.

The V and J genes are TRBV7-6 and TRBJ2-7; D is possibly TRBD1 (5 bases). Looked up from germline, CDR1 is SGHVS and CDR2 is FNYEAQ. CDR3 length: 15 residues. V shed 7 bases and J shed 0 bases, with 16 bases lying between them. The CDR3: CASTPVAGPSYEQYF. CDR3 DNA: TGTGCCAGCACCCCGGTCGCAGGGCCCTCCTACGAGCAGTACTTC.

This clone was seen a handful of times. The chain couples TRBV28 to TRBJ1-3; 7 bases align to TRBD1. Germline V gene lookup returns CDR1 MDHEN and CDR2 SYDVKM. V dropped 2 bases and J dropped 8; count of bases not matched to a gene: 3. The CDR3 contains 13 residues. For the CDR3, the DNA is TGTGCCAGCAGTTTACCCAGGGGGGACACCATATATTTT. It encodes CASSLPRGDTIYF. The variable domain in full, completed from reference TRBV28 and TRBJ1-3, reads DVKVTQSSRYLVKRTGEKVFLECVQDMDHENMFWYRQDPGLGLRLIYFSYDVKMKEKGDIPEGYSVSREKKERFSLILESASTNQTSMYLCASSLPRGDTIYFGEGSWLTVV.

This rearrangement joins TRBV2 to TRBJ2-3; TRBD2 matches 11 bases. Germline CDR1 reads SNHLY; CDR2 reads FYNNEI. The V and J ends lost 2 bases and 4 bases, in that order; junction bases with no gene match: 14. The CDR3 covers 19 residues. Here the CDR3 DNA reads TGTGCCAGCAGTGAATATGGCCTAGCGGGAGGAAGAATCGCAGATACGCAGTATTTT. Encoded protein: CASSEYGLAGGRIADTQYF.